What follows are 10 T cell receptor beta chains derived from one specimen sequenced in a study of blood T cells in healthy people across ages. The authors ran a second PCR of about 6 to 12 cycles using a sample-barcoded 5' primer and a J-beta primer mix. In TCRdb, the 5' RACE reads were re-called with MiXCR into one record per CDR3 protein. The table lists more than 800,000 distinct CDR3 sequences, more than 25% of them singletons. The source material was blood. These receptors all stem from a woman of 80 years or more in good health.

This clonotype showed up just a few times. The chain has TRBV5-6 and TRBJ2-1, with TRBD1 matching 8 bases. The J call may be mistaken, given a closer DNA end match to TRBJ2-7. The CDR3 extends over 14 amino acids. Per germline, CDR1 SGHDT and CDR2 YYEEEE. As DNA, the CDR3 is TGTGCCAACAGGGGGACAGACCCTTACAATGAGCAGTACTTC. It encodes CANRGTDPYNEQYF.

In regard to this clonotype: A much more abundant neighbour one base away suggests this may be a read error. The chain links TRBV6-5 to TRBJ2-1; tentative D call: TRBD2 (6 bases). V shed 5 bases and J shed 9 bases, with 14 bases lying between them. The CDR3 consists of 13 residues. Per germline, CDR1 MNHEY and CDR2 SVGAGI. CDR3 in amino acids: CASSAAGPGEQFF. The CDR3 region has the DNA TGTGCCAGCAGTGCGGCGGGGCCGGGTGAGCAGTTCTTC.

The chain combines TRBV24-1 with TRBJ2-2, with 15 bases matching TRBD2. The CDR3 loop spans 17 amino acids. Germline V gene sequence: CDR1 KGHDR, CDR2 SFDVKD. Unmatched junction bases numbered 4, after V lost 5 bases and J lost 4 bases. In nucleotides, the CDR3 is TGTGCCACCAGTGTCTCGGGACTAGCGGGGGGCACCGGGGAGCTGTTTTTT. As protein: CATSVSGLAGGTGELFF.

At least ten counts were recorded for this clonotype. The V call is TRBV11-2, the J call TRBJ2-3; perhaps TRBD2 as D (5 bases). The CDR3 is 12 residues long. V lost 3 bases and J lost 13, with 14 bases in between. Looked up from germline, CDR1 is SGHAT and CDR2 is FQNNGV. The CDR3 region is CASSFEGPVKYF. Written as DNA, the CDR3 is TGTGCCAGCAGCTTTGAGGGCCCCGTGAAGTATTTT.

To note about this clonotype: At one of its ends the junction is not consistent with the germline gene, which may arise from a read error. CDR3 bases: TGTGCCAGCAGTGACCCCCGCCAGGGGAGCGAAAAACGGTTTTTT. Translated, it gives CASSDPRQGSEKRFF. The rearrangement joins TRBV25-1 to TRBJ1-4; D perhaps matches TRBD1 (6 bases). The CDR3 runs to 15 residues. CDR1 is MGHDK and CDR2 is SYGVNS in the germline V gene.

The chain combines TRBV5-1 with TRBJ1-5, with D possibly TRBD1 on 6 matching bases. Germline CDR1 SGHRS, CDR2 YFSETQ. V dropped 0 bases and J dropped 6 bases, with 13 bases sitting between them. The CDR3 covers 15 residues. The chain's CDR3 is CASSLVSGAGQPQHF. The DNA of the CDR3 is TGCGCCAGCAGCTTGGTTTCAGGGGCGGGTCAGCCCCAGCATTTT.

A word on this clonotype: A much larger clone differs from this one at a single base, so this may be a read error. The V call is TRBV12-3 or TRBV12-4, the J call TRBJ2-5; TRBD2 matches 10 bases. The trim removed 6 bases at V and 5 bases at J, leaving 12 bases unmatched. The CDR3 consists of 16 residues. Written as DNA, the CDR3 is TGTGCCAGCAGCTCCTCGGGACTAGCGACGTGGGAGACCCAGTACTTC. Its protein is CASSSSGLATWETQYF.

This clonotype has only a few counts. This may be a read error, as it is one base from a much larger clone. The chain recombines TRBV7-9 with TRBJ2-7; D call uncertain. Germline V gene lookup returns CDR1 SEHNR and CDR2 FQNEAQ (reference sequence). This CDR3 has 16 amino acids. V was trimmed by 1 base and J by 7 bases, leaving 20 bases between them. CDR3: CASSLELAGIYNEQYF. The CDR3 nucleotides are TGTGCCAGCAGCTTAGAGCTTGCAGGTATCTACAATGAGCAGTACTTC.

For this clonotype: A much larger clone differs by one base, so this may be a read error. This chain joins TRBV10-2 and TRBJ1-6, with D possibly matching TRBD1 (5 bases). The length of the CDR3 is 13 residues. Germline CDR1 reads WSHSY; CDR2 reads SAAADI. Trimming left V 7 bases short and J 11 bases short, with 15 bases between. The CDR3 protein is CASMGLPGPPLHF. The CDR3 DNA sequence: TGCGCCAGCATGGGACTGCCTGGCCCACCCCTCCACTTT.

This clonotype was observed a handful of times. The chain carries TRBV3-1 and TRBJ1-1; 8 bases align to TRBD1. The CDR3 length is 14 residues. With V trimmed by 7 bases and J by 1 base, 5 bases remained unmatched. The germline gives CDR1 LGHDT, CDR2 YNNKEL (reference sequence). The CDR3 here is CASKDTGGNTEAFF. The CDR3 DNA follows: TGTGCCAGCAAGGATACAGGGGGGAACACTGAAGCTTTCTTT.